These 27 T cell receptor beta chains came from one sample sequenced in a study of Ad26.COV2.S vaccination and SARS-CoV-2 variants. Sequenced by immunoSEQ multiplex PCR; TCRdb stores in-frame clones only, minus some. The sample consists of hundreds of thousands of clones, roughly four fifths of them appearing once. Treatment noted: 15 to 20 received Ad26.COV2.S at low or high dose, single or two shots; a few received placebo; per-sample allocation not given. The samples were gathered on day 63 after the first injection of vaccine or placebo. The specimen comprised peripheral blood, sampled in a trial of Ad26.COV2.S vaccine versus placebo. Every receptor here comes from a person between 18 and 59 years old who received the Ad26.COV2.S COVID-19 vaccine or a placebo.

The chain carries TRBV7-2 and TRBJ2-3; D call uncertain. V shed 4 bases and J shed 3 bases, with 5 bases lying between them. The CDR3 extends over 12 amino acids. Germline CDR1 SGHTA, CDR2 FQGNSA. Written as DNA, the CDR3 is TGTGCCAGCAGCTACGAAACAGATACGCAGTATTTT. Translated, it gives CASSYETDTQYF.

V usage is TRBV29-1 and J usage is TRBJ1-2; D unresolved. Per the germline V gene, CDR1 is SQVTM and CDR2 is ANQGSEA. V lost 7 bases, J lost 7 bases, and 13 bases lay in between. The CDR3 loop spans 11 amino acids. CDR3 residues: CSADRGPGYTF. CDR3 DNA sequence: TGCAGCGCCGATAGAGGTCCTGGCTACACCTTC. The full variable domain, completed using reference TRBV29-1 and TRBJ1-2, is SAVISQKPSRDICQRGTSLTIQCQVDSQVTMMFWYRQQPGQSLTLIATANQGSEATYESGFVIDKFPISRPNLTFSTLTVSNMSPEDSSIYLCSADRGPGYTFGSGTRLTVV.

The chain employs TRBV5-4 and TRBJ1-1, with 10 nucleotides matching TRBD1. CDR3 length: 14 residues. The V segment lost 5 bases and the J segment 6 bases; nucleotides outside the gene matches: 7. Germline CDR1 is SGHNT and CDR2 is YYREEE (reference sequence). CDR3 loop: CASSPDRGRSEAFF. CDR3 nucleotides: TGTGCCAGCAGTCCTGACAGGGGGCGGTCTGAAGCTTTCTTT.

The V and J genes are TRBV9 and TRBJ1-2; 11 positions match TRBD1. J gave up 7 bases and V 4 bases, and 18 bases lay outside the gene matches. Germline loops: CDR1 SGDLS, CDR2 YYNGEE. CDR3 length: 18 amino acids. This CDR3 reads CASSLPTVGTGGNSGYTF. The CDR3 DNA follows: TGTGCCAGCAGCCTACCCACGGTGGGGACAGGGGGTAATTCTGGCTACACCTTC.

This clone was recorded only once. The V call is TRBV24-1, the J call TRBJ2-2; no firm D call. The CDR3 has 15 amino acids. The V end was cut by 3 bases, the J end by 3 bases, with 10 bases between. CDR1 and CDR2 (germline): KGHDR, SFDVKD. CDR3 coding DNA: TGTGCCACCAGTGATCCCCCGTCGGACACCGGGGAGCTGTTTTTT. Encoded protein: CATSDPPSDTGELFF.

The chain uses TRBV2 and TRBJ1-2, with 9 bases identical to TRBD1. Germline V gene data show CDR1 as SNHLY and CDR2 as FYNNEI. V gave up 7 bases and J gave up 5 bases; unmatched junction bases: 11. The CDR3 loop spans 15 amino acids. The CDR3 nucleotides read TGTGCCAGCACCACCGAGGGGACAGGGAGATATGGCTACACCTTC. It specifies CASTTEGTGRYGYTF.

The CDR3 loop is CASSLRDRASPLHF. The CDR3 region has the DNA TGTGCCAGCAGCCTCCGGGACAGGGCTTCACCCCTCCACTTT. This rearrangement joins TRBV5-6 to TRBJ1-6; 9 bases fit TRBD1. The CDR3 extends over 14 amino acids. In germline, CDR1 is SGHDT, CDR2 YYEEEE. With V trimmed by 4 bases and J by 9 bases, 5 bases remained unmatched.

The chain combines TRBV3-1 (or the pseudogene TRBV3-2) with TRBJ1-6; D is perhaps TRBD1 (6 bases). Trimming removed 4 bases at V and 11 bases at J, with 18 bases between. Germline V CDR1 and CDR2: LGHDT, YNNKEL (reference sequence). CDR3 length: 15 residues. The CDR3 region has the DNA TGTGCCAGCAGCCCGCAGGGGACGGCTGAGCCACCCCTCCACTTT. This translates into CASSPQGTAEPPLHF.

The chain carries TRBV14 and TRBJ1-1; D remains unclear. Trimming pared 6 bases from V and 1 base from J, leaving 9 bases between. The CDR3 contains 13 residues. Germline-derived CDR1 and CDR2 are SGHDN and FVKESK. The DNA of the CDR3 is TGTGCCAGCAGTCGTGACACGAACACTGAAGCTTTCTTT. It yields the protein CASSRDTNTEAFF. Based on the CDR3 plus reference TRBV14 and TRBJ1-1, the full variable domain is EAGVTQFPSHSVIEKGQTVTLRCDPISGHDNLYWYRRVMGKEIKFLLHFVKESKQDESGMPNNRFLAERTGGTYSTLKVQPAELEDSGVYFCASSRDTNTEAFFGQGTRLTVV.

V usage is TRBV19 and J usage is TRBJ1-1; D is unresolved. Trimming took 6 bases from V and 2 from J, leaving 7 bases between them. Per germline, CDR1 LNHDA and CDR2 SQIVND (reference sequence). The CDR3 consists of 12 residues. CDR3 loop: CASRAVNTEAFF. The CDR3 region has the DNA TGTGCCAGTAGGGCAGTTAACACTGAAGCTTTCTTT.

The chain employs TRBV4-1 and TRBJ1-2; TRBD1 agrees at 9 bases. The CDR3 sequence is 14 residues long. J was trimmed by 7 bases and V by 7 bases; bases with no gene match: 10. Germline values: CDR1 MGHRA, CDR2 YSYEKL. The CDR3 DNA sequence: TGCGCCAGCACCCTTCCGGGACAGGGACGTGGCTACACCTTC. Translation: CASTLPGQGRGYTF.

The chain is built from TRBV4-2 and TRBJ1-2, with D unresolved. V was trimmed by 1 base and J by 4 bases, leaving 4 bases between them. Per germline, CDR1 LGHNA and CDR2 YNFKEQ. This CDR3 has 12 residues. This CDR3 reads CASSQGVYGYTF. CDR3 DNA: TGTGCCAGCAGCCAAGGCGTCTATGGCTACACCTTC.

This chain links TRBV5-5 with TRBJ1-4; D is perhaps TRBD1 (5 bases). The CDR3 consists of 15 residues. CDR1 and CDR2 (germline): SGHKS, YYEKEE (reference sequence). V shed 3 bases and J shed 5 bases, with 14 bases lying between them. The CDR3: CASSWDGTRNEKLFF. DNA for the CDR3: TGTGCCAGCAGCTGGGACGGGACTAGAAATGAAAAACTGTTTTTT.

The V call is TRBV10-3, the J call TRBJ2-5, with D unclear. The CDR3 totals 14 residues. Trimming pared 3 bases from V and 3 bases from J, leaving 11 bases between. Germline-derived CDR1 and CDR2 are ENHRY and SYGVKD. Written as DNA, the CDR3 is TGTGCCATCAGTGATAGTCCCCGCAAAGAGACCCAGTACTTC. The encoded protein is CAISDSPRKETQYF.

The genes are TRBV2 and TRBJ2-1; tentatively, D is TRBD2 (6 bases). The V and J ends lost 6 bases and 6 bases respectively, with 12 bases between them. Germline V gene sequence: CDR1 SNHLY, CDR2 FYNNEI. The CDR3 contains 13 residues. CDR3 protein: CASRQGLSNEQFF. As DNA, the CDR3 is TGTGCCAGCAGGCAGGGACTTAGCAATGAGCAGTTCTTC.

The V and J genes are TRBV10-1 and TRBJ2-3, with 12 nucleotides matching TRBD2. The V gene end was trimmed by 0 bases and the J gene end by 4 bases; junction bases not matched to a gene: 5. The length of the CDR3 is 17 residues. The germline V gene encodes CDR1 WNHNN and CDR2 SYGVQD (reference sequence). CDR3 protein: CASSESTSGSGADTQYF. CDR3 nucleotide sequence: TGCGCCAGCAGTGAGTCGACTAGCGGGAGTGGAGCAGATACGCAGTATTTT.

This chain uses TRBV15 with TRBJ2-2; unclear D gene. Trimming took off 1 base at V and 7 bases at J, with 4 bases between the two ends. The germline CDR1 and CDR2 sequences are LNHNV and YYDKDF (reference sequence). The CDR3 length is 12 residues. CDR3 protein: CATSRGNGELFF. Written as DNA, the CDR3 is TGTGCCACCAGCAGAGGGAACGGGGAGCTGTTTTTT.

On this clone: At the DNA level, this CDR3 is encoded by other sequences in the same sample as well. The chain links TRBV11-2 to TRBJ2-7; 11 nucleotides align to TRBD2. V lost 5 bases to trimming and J lost 2 bases; unmatched junction nucleotides: 2. The CDR3 spans 14 residues. Germline V gene lookup returns CDR1 SGHAT and CDR2 FQNNGV. CDR3 amino acids: CASSLAGGTYEQYF. The CDR3 region has the DNA TGTGCCAGCAGCCTAGCGGGAGGCACCTACGAGCAGTACTTC.

The J gene is TRBJ1-2, the V gene TRBV2; D gene unclear. The CDR3 is 11 residues long. In germline, CDR1 is SNHLY, CDR2 FYNNEI. Deletions cut 7 bases from V and 4 bases from J, with 7 bases between. DNA of the CDR3: TGTGCCAGCACCGTGATCTATGGCTACACCTTC. It translates to CASTVIYGYTF. Combining the CDR3 with reference TRBV2 and TRBJ1-2 gives the whole variable domain EPEVTQTPSHQVTQMGQEVILRCVPISNHLYFYWYRQILGQKVEFLVSFYNNEISEKSEIFDDQFSVERPDGSNFTLKIRSTKLEDSAMYFCASTVIYGYTFGSGTRLTVV.

This clone was seen once. The rearrangement links TRBV2 to TRBJ2-5; D is uncertain. The V end was cut by 8 bases, the J end by 5 bases, with 15 bases between. There are 13 residues in the CDR3. CDR1 and CDR2 (germline): SNHLY, FYNNEI. CDR3 amino acids: CASGKQSGETQYF. The CDR3 DNA reads TGTGCCAGCGGCAAGCAGTCCGGGGAGACCCAGTACTTC.

As concerns this clone: Other DNA variants within this sample encode the same CDR3. The chain has TRBV5-1 and TRBJ2-2; no firm D call. The CDR3 length is 12 residues. Trimming removed 1 base at V and 4 bases at J, with 2 bases between. Per germline, CDR1 SGHRS and CDR2 YFSETQ. CDR3 region: CASSLSTGELFF. CDR3 DNA sequence: TGCGCCAGCAGCTTGTCCACCGGGGAGCTGTTTTTT.

This clone has more than one count but fewer than ten. The chain couples TRBV3-1 (or the pseudogene TRBV3-2) to TRBJ2-1, with 8 bases that match TRBD2. Germline V gene sequence: CDR1 LGHDT, CDR2 YNNKEL (reference sequence). Unmatched junction bases numbered 11, after V lost 6 bases and J lost 4 bases. This CDR3 contains 16 residues. The CDR3 protein is CASSAPGGPKYNEQFF. The CDR3 nucleotides read TGTGCCAGCAGTGCCCCGGGGGGGCCGAAGTACAATGAGCAGTTCTTC.

V gene TRBV21-1 combines with J gene TRBJ2-7; no check of the table's D call, TRBD1, against the DNA was made. TRBV21-1 is described as a pseudogene. The CDR3 loop spans 16 amino acids. CDR3 loop: CASSSPPGQGDHEQYF. The CDR3 DNA is TGTGCCAGCAGCTCTCCCCCGGGACAGGGGGACCACGAGCAGTACTTC.

V usage is TRBV19 and J usage is TRBJ2-1; 8 nucleotides match TRBD1. Germline CDR1 is LNHDA and CDR2 is SQIVND (reference sequence). The CDR3 is 15 residues long. J gave up 1 base and V 7 bases, and 6 bases lay outside the gene matches. CDR3 loop: CASTLDRGSYNEQFF. The DNA for the CDR3 is TGTGCCAGTACCTTAGACAGGGGTTCCTACAATGAGCAGTTCTTC.

V gene TRBV27 combines with J gene TRBJ2-1; D gene unclear. Germline V gene data show CDR1 as MNHEY and CDR2 as SMNVEV (reference sequence). The CDR3 loop spans 14 amino acids. Deletions cut 2 bases from V and 8 bases from J, with 13 bases between. CDR3 sequence (DNA): TGTGCCAGCAGTTTAGGCAGGAAGGGCGATGAGCAGTTCTTC. Translation gives CASSLGRKGDEQFF.

On this clone: Compared with germline, one end of the junction differs, possibly owing to a read error. The chain carries TRBV10-2 and TRBJ1-2; D gene ambiguous. Germline-derived CDR1 and CDR2 are WSHSY and SAAADI. CDR3 length: 11 amino acids. The CDR3: CASSQSSGYTF. The CDR3 bases are TGCGCCAGCAGTCAGTCCAGCGGCTACACCTTC.

This clone was counted a single time. V is TRBV27 and J is TRBJ2-1; D call uncertain. Germline V gene sequence: CDR1 MNHEY, CDR2 SMNVEV (reference sequence). V shed 4 bases and J shed 7 bases, with 8 bases lying between them. The length of the CDR3 is 12 residues. The DNA for the CDR3 is TGTGCCAGCAGTTCTCAAAGGAATGAGCAGTTCTTC. Its translation: CASSSQRNEQFF.